The 28 T cell receptor beta chains below were found in one sample sequenced in a study of blood T cell repertoires in COVID-19. Some clones are missing from TCRdb's copy, which holds only in-frame ones; the method was immunoSEQ multiplex PCR. The profile shows approximately 320,000 clones, approximately 90% of them singletons. Sequencing input: PBMCs or T cells enriched from blood (not recorded which). These receptors originate from a woman between 18 and 30 years old who had recovered from COVID-19.

This clone was detected only once. This rearrangement joins TRBV7-3 to TRBJ1-5, with D maybe TRBD1 (6 bases). The CDR3 consists of 14 residues. V lost 7 bases to trimming and J lost 3 bases, with 13 bases between them. Germline V gives CDR1 SGHTA, CDR2 FQGTGA. For the CDR3, the DNA is TGTGCCAGCACCCGGACAGTTACCAATCAGCCCCAGCATTTT. Encoded protein: CASTRTVTNQPQHF.

The rearrangement links TRBV11-2 to TRBJ1-1; D remains unclear. V lost 0 bases, J lost 8 bases, and 16 bases lay in between. Germline lookup yields CDR1 SGHAT and CDR2 FQNNGV. This CDR3 has 15 amino acids. The CDR3 is CASSLDLVMSQEAFF. CDR3 bases: TGTGCCAGCAGCTTAGATCTGGTTATGAGCCAAGAAGCTTTCTTT.

The chain uses TRBV11-2 and TRBJ2-1, with 8 bases lining up with TRBD2. Germline CDR1 and CDR2: SGHAT and FQNNGV. V gave up 5 bases and J gave up 5 bases; unmatched junction bases: 14. The CDR3 is 17 residues long. The chain's CDR3 is CASSLHPIPGGDNEQFF. Here the CDR3 DNA reads TGTGCCAGCAGCCTCCATCCCATCCCCGGGGGGGACAATGAGCAGTTCTTC.

The chain's CDR3 is CASSLRGSSSYGYTF. The CDR3 coding sequence is TGTGCCAGCAGCTTACGCGGCAGTTCGAGCTATGGCTACACCTTC. The rearrangement links TRBV7-3 to TRBJ1-2, with unresolved D. The CDR3 contains 15 residues. Between the trimmed V and J ends, which lost 2 bases and 4 bases, there was a span of 14 bases. Germline CDR1 SGHTA, CDR2 FQGTGA.

V usage is TRBV4-2 and J usage is TRBJ2-1; 9 bases agree with TRBD2. The V gene's germline CDR1 is LGHNA and CDR2 YNFKEQ. This CDR3 has 14 residues. Losses at the gene ends were 4 bases for V and 10 bases for J; bases not matched to a gene: 8. The CDR3 coding sequence is TGTGCCAGCAGCCTCGAAGCGGGGGGAAGGGAGCAGTTCTTC. The encoded protein is CASSLEAGGREQFF.

This sequence joins TRBV9 and TRBJ2-3; 7 bases are a match to TRBD2. The length of the CDR3 is 15 residues. V was clipped by 5 bases and J by 2 bases; unmatched bases: 8. Per the germline V gene, CDR1 is SGDLS and CDR2 is YYNGEE. CDR3 in amino acids: CASRRLAGNTDTQYF. The CDR3 region has the DNA TGTGCCAGCAGACGACTAGCAGGAAACACAGATACGCAGTATTTT.

The gene calls are TRBV7-8 and TRBJ1-2; D may be TRBD1 (5 bases). Trimming left V 5 bases short and J 4 bases short, with 14 bases between. This CDR3 spans 14 amino acids. Germline CDR1 and CDR2: SGHVS and FQNEAQ. The CDR3 loop reads CASSGDSQLYGYTF. In DNA, the CDR3 is TGTGCCAGCAGCGGAGACAGTCAACTCTATGGCTACACCTTC.

The chain recombines TRBV7-2 with TRBJ2-3; perhaps TRBD1 as D (7 bases). CDR1 and CDR2 from the germline V gene are SGHTA and FQGNSA. The CDR3 loop spans 14 amino acids. V gave up 6 bases and J gave up 6 bases, with 16 bases separating them. The CDR3 DNA reads as TGTGCCAGCAGAGAGCAGGGGGGAGCGGATACGCAGTATTTT. Residues: CASREQGGADTQYF. Complete variable domain (other parts from reference TRBV7-2 and TRBJ2-3): GAGVSQSPSNKVTEKGKDVELRCDPISGHTALYWYRQSLGQGLEFLIYFQGNSAPDKSGLPSDRFSAERTGGSVSTLTIQRTQQEDSAVYLCASREQGGADTQYFGPGTRLTVL.

This chain links TRBV5-6 with TRBJ2-5; D not resolved. CDR1 and CDR2 from the germline V gene are SGHDT and YYEEEE. V was cut by 0 bases and J by 4 bases, with 19 bases left in between. The CDR3 length is 17 residues. This CDR3 is CASSLVASGFRPETQYF. CDR3 nucleotide sequence: TGTGCCAGCAGCTTGGTGGCTAGTGGGTTTCGCCCAGAGACCCAGTACTTC.

The V call is TRBV9, the J call TRBJ1-1; weak D call: TRBD1 (5 bases). Germline CDR1 and CDR2: SGDLS and YYNGEE. Trimming took 5 bases from V and 8 from J, leaving 16 bases between them. The CDR3 length is 13 residues. CDR3 region: CASSYTGATEAFF. CDR3 nucleotide sequence: TGTGCCAGCAGTTATACAGGAGCGACCGAAGCTTTCTTT.

V and J are TRBV6-1 and TRBJ2-1; 8 nucleotides match TRBD2. Germline values: CDR1 MNHNS, CDR2 SASEGT. CDR3 size: 14 residues. With 1 base clipped from V and 10 bases from J, the junction kept 6 bases outside the gene matches. The chain's CDR3 is CASSEDAGLGEQFF. CDR3 coding DNA: TGTGCCAGCAGTGAAGATGCGGGACTAGGCGAGCAGTTCTTC.

This chain links TRBV27 with TRBJ2-2, with 11 bases aligning to TRBD2. V was clipped by 7 bases and J by 3 bases; unmatched bases: 1. In germline, CDR1 is MNHEY, CDR2 SMNVEV (reference sequence). The CDR3 spans 14 residues. For the CDR3, the DNA is TGTGCCAGCAAACTAGCGGGGGACACCGGGGAGCTGTTTTTT. It codes for CASKLAGDTGELFF.

This clone was counted between two and nine times. The V gene is TRBV30, the J gene TRBJ1-3; D is ambiguous. V was pared by 2 bases and J by 4 bases, with 3 bases between. The CDR3 length is 11 residues. CDR1 and CDR2 (germline): GTSNPN, SVGIG (reference sequence). The CDR3, as DNA: TGTGCCTGGAGTTCGGGAAACACCATATATTTT. Its translation: CAWSSGNTIYF.

The rearrangement joins TRBV4-3 to TRBJ1-2; no reliable D call. Germline lookup yields CDR1 LGHNA and CDR2 YSLEER. The CDR3 runs to 17 residues. Trimming took 2 bases from V and 4 from J, leaving 20 bases between them. CDR3 loop: CASSQPSAGLTSYGYTF. The CDR3 nucleotides are TGCGCCAGCAGCCAACCCTCCGCGGGGTTGACCTCCTATGGCTACACCTTC.

The chain uses TRBV2 and TRBJ2-2, with D unresolved. CDR1 SNHLY and CDR2 FYNNEI come from the germline V gene. The CDR3 runs to 13 residues. Trimming cost V 7 bases and J 0 bases, with 6 bases left between them. CDR3 in amino acids: CASKITNTGELFF. The DNA for the CDR3 is TGTGCCAGCAAAATCACGAACACCGGGGAGCTGTTTTTT.

The rearrangement links TRBV30 to TRBJ2-5; unclear D gene. Germline V CDR1 and CDR2: GTSNPN, SVGIG (reference sequence). Trimming removed 4 bases from V and 1 base from J, with 7 bases in between. The CDR3 is 12 amino acids. CDR3 sequence (DNA): TGTGCCTGGAAACAAAGCCAAGAGACCCAGTACTTC. Protein sequence: CAWKQSQETQYF.

The chain is built from TRBV10-3 and TRBJ2-1; D unresolved. CDR1 and CDR2 from the germline V gene are ENHRY and SYGVKD. CDR3 length equals 16 residues. Trimming cost V 2 bases and J 0 bases, with 11 bases left between them. In DNA form, the CDR3 reads TGTGCCATCAGTGAGGTGGAGCGATTCTCCTACAATGAGCAGTTCTTC. Protein: CAISEVERFSYNEQFF.

The rearrangement links TRBV4-1 to TRBJ2-1, with 7 bases matching TRBD2. J lost 4 bases, V lost 6 bases, and 9 bases had no gene match. CDR1 and CDR2 (germline): MGHRA, YSYEKL. The CDR3 totals 15 residues. The chain's CDR3 is CASRSLAEGYNEQFF. The CDR3 DNA follows: TGCGCCAGCAGATCTCTAGCGGAGGGTTACAATGAGCAGTTCTTC.

The CDR3 bases are TGCAGCGTCATGCGGGGGGCCCCGAGCTCCTACAATGAGCAGTTCTTC. Translation gives CSVMRGAPSSYNEQFF. The chain couples TRBV29-1 to TRBJ2-1; 8 nucleotides line up with TRBD2. Germline CDR1 and CDR2: SQVTM and ANQGSEA. Germline trimming cut 6 bases from V and 0 bases from J; bases unmatched to any gene: 10. CDR3 length: 16 amino acids.

Concerning this clone: The sample contains more than one DNA sequence encoding this CDR3. V usage is TRBV5-1 and J usage is TRBJ2-7, with a tentative D call TRBD1 (5 bases). CDR3 length: 14 amino acids. CDR1 is SGHRS and CDR2 is YFSETQ in the germline V gene. Trimming took off 0 bases at V and 1 base at J, with 8 bases between the two ends. The CDR3 DNA follows: TGCGCCAGCAGCTTGGGGCAGGGATCCTACGAGCAGTACTTC. This encodes CASSLGQGSYEQYF.

The chain recombines TRBV9 with TRBJ2-1; 10 nucleotides match TRBD2. Looked up from germline, CDR1 is SGDLS and CDR2 is YYNGEE. Trimming at V came to 0 bases and at J to 3 bases, leaving 3 bases not matched to a gene. The CDR3 has 16 residues. CDR3 sequence: CASSVGGLALYNEQFF. For the CDR3, the DNA is TGTGCCAGCAGCGTAGGGGGACTAGCGCTCTACAATGAGCAGTTCTTC.

The J gene is TRBJ1-2, the V gene TRBV9; no reliable D call. Trimming removed 0 bases from V and 3 bases from J, with 18 bases in between. This CDR3 contains 17 residues. The germline V gene encodes CDR1 SGDLS and CDR2 YYNGEE. The CDR3: CASSVAFATSTHYGYTF. The CDR3 DNA reads as TGTGCCAGCAGCGTAGCTTTCGCAACATCCACCCACTATGGCTACACCTTC.

The rearrangement joins TRBV11-1 to TRBJ2-1, with 12 bases that match TRBD1. Germline-derived CDR1 and CDR2 are SGHAT and FQDESV (reference sequence). The CDR3 contains 16 residues. The V and J ends lost 2 bases and 9 bases, in that order; junction bases with no gene match: 8. The CDR3 sequence is CASSLIGTGGSSEQFF. The CDR3 DNA follows: TGTGCCAGCAGCTTAATCGGGACAGGGGGCTCCAGTGAGCAGTTCTTC.

This sequence joins TRBV2 and TRBJ2-4, with D tentatively TRBD2 (5 bases). Germline V CDR1 and CDR2: SNHLY, FYNNEI. With 4 bases removed from V and 12 bases from J, the gap between germline ends came to 13 bases. The CDR3 is made up of 12 amino acids. The DNA of the CDR3 is TGTGCCAGCAGTGGAGGGAAGTGGGGTCAGTACTTC. Translated, it gives CASSGGKWGQYF.

The chain uses TRBV10-3 and TRBJ1-4, with 7 positions matching TRBD1. V was clipped by 8 bases and J by 6 bases; unmatched bases: 15. The length of the CDR3 is 16 residues. CDR1 ENHRY and CDR2 SYGVKD come from the germline V gene. CDR3 coding DNA: TGTGCCATCGGCACAGGGGCCACCTCTGCGGATGAAAAACTGTTTTTT. Translating gives CAIGTGATSADEKLFF.

The rearrangement links TRBV10-3 to TRBJ2-7, with D perhaps matching TRBD1 (5 bases). This CDR3 is 13 amino acids long. Germline V gene sequence: CDR1 ENHRY, CDR2 SYGVKD. The germline V and J ends were trimmed by 7 bases and 0 bases, with 10 bases remaining between them. The CDR3 coding sequence is TGTGCCATCAAACAACAGGCCTCCTACGAGCAGTACTTC. This codes for CAIKQQASYEQYF.

V usage is TRBV6-1 and J usage is TRBJ1-5, with a weak D call TRBD1 (5 bases). Trimming left V 3 bases short and J 2 bases short, with 11 bases between. CDR3 length: 15 amino acids. CDR1 is MNHNS and CDR2 is SASEGT in the germline V gene. The CDR3, as DNA: TGTGCCAGCAGTGAGGGCAGGGTGGGCAATCAGCCCCAGCATTTT. This gives the protein CASSEGRVGNQPQHF.

The V and J genes are TRBV2 and TRBJ1-1, with D unresolved. V was trimmed by 7 bases and J by 1 base, leaving 13 bases between them. The CDR3 loop spans 14 amino acids. Germline V gene data show CDR1 as SNHLY and CDR2 as FYNNEI. This chain's CDR3 is CASTENLENTEAFF. The DNA for the CDR3 is TGTGCCAGCACGGAAAACCTAGAGAACACTGAAGCTTTCTTT.